Sequencing of this T cell receptor beta chain was carried out in a study of shared clonotypes between healthy human individuals. Study-level points and caveats: When compared with the clonotypes that were shared by all four sorted-subset donors, the non-shared clonotypes turned out to have lower generation probabilities. Sample collection involved blood only; tissue repertoires are likely different. Naive subsets tended to show greater estimated richness than memory subsets.

The CDR3 has 14 amino acids. CDR1 MNHEY and CDR2 SVGAGI come from the germline V gene. The V and J ends lost 2 bases and 1 base respectively, with 9 bases between them. It was CD45RO-negative cells, positively selected for CCR7, that made up naive CD8 cells, with terminally differentiated effector memory CD45RA+ cells excluded. Some clones are missing from TCRdb's copy, which holds only in-frame ones; the method was immunoSEQ multiplex PCR. The sample comprises 1.5 million to 2.5 million clones, about 94% of which are singletons, and around 1% rests with the top ten. With respect to this clone: What it binds is unknown.

V usage is TRBV6-5 and J usage is TRBJ2-7, with D possibly matching TRBD2 (5 bases). The specimen was naive CD8+ T cells sorted from blood. This receptor was obtained from a man younger than 35 in good health. The CDR3: CASSYEPGSYEQYF. CDR3 bases: TGTGCCAGCAGTTACGAGCCGGGGTCCTACGAGCAGTACTTC.